In its sample, the clone carrying this T cell receptor beta chain was seen a few times. A J-beta primer mix and a sample-barcoded 5' primer were used in a second PCR of roughly 7 to 12 cycles. Every sample gave at least 3 million paired-end reads containing CDR3. TCRdb reanalysed the 5' RACE reads using MiXCR and keeps one entry per CDR3 protein. The sample has roughly 1.9 million distinct CDR3 sequences, about 39% seen once. This record belongs to a study of blood T cells in healthy people across ages. For every donor, a draw yielded about 9.7 milliliters of peripheral blood. Isolated per sample were at least 6 million PBMCs. No fewer than 6 micrograms of total RNA were isolated from every sample. V trimming: 5 bases; J trimming: 9 bases; junction bases outside the gene matches: 9. The CDR3 extends over 13 amino acids. Germline CDR1 reads SGHTA; CDR2 reads FQGTGA.

The receptor was derived from a human donor in good health. The chain couples TRBV7-3 to TRBJ1-2, with 7 bases that match TRBD1. Sequencing was carried out using blood. CDR3 nucleotide sequence: TGTGCCAGCAGCCCTACCCAGGGGGGTAGCTACACCTTC. It encodes CASSPTQGGSYTF.